This TCR beta chain was recovered during a study of cytomegalovirus exposure and HLA in healthy donors. By sample fraction, this clone is medium-sized. V lost 3 bases and J 0 bases, leaving 9 bases between the germline ends. Germline lookup yields CDR1 MNHEY and CDR2 SMNVEV (reference sequence). There are 15 residues in the CDR3. Separate from the approximately 720-subject first cohort was the approximately 110-subject validation cohort, to which the donors belonged. The assay was immunoSEQ multiplex PCR, and TCRdb's table has in-frame clones only and misses some. The repertoire has 90,000 to 150,000 clones, more than 75% of them found once; the top ten carry approximately 2%.

The chain joins TRBV27 to TRBJ1-5; D call uncertain. The sequenced sample was PBMCs. This clonotype was sampled from a woman aged 25 to 45 in good health and CMV-seronegative. The CDR3 protein is CASSFGRVSNQPQHF. For the CDR3, the DNA is TGTGCCAGCAGTTTCGGGAGGGTTAGCAATCAGCCCCAGCATTTT.